This T cell receptor (beta chain) was found in a study of T-cell reconstitution after alpha-beta-depleted transplantation in children. Construction of the TCRbeta library involved unique molecular identifiers. Via MiXCR, TCRdb re-called the PCR reads, giving one row per CDR3 protein. The repertoire holds 500,000 to 750,000 distinct CDR3 sequences, with over 20% as singletons. This CDR3 is built from 15 residues. V was trimmed by 4 bases and J by 2 bases, leaving 13 bases between them. The rearrangement uses TRBV12-3 or TRBV12-4 and TRBJ2-3, with a tentative D call TRBD2 (6 bases). This TCR derives from a boy in the first two years of life with Wiskott-Aldrich syndrome, due to receive a stem cell transplant. Material: PBMCs, obtained before TCRalphabeta/CD19-depleted stem cell transplant. CDR3: CASSSIAGYTDTQYF. CDR3 DNA sequence: TGTGCCAGCAGTTCCATTGCGGGGTACACAGATACGCAGTATTTT.